The 29 T cell receptor beta chains below were found in one sample sequenced in a study of blood T cell repertoires in COVID-19. Sequencing was performed with immunoSEQ multiplex PCR; in TCRdb, only in-frame clones are kept and a portion is missing. The data hold some 270,000 clones, with 88% observed a single time. Sequenced input: PBMCs or T cells enriched from blood (not recorded which). The source is a woman between 40 and 55 years old who had been exposed to COVID-19.

V gene TRBV25-1 combines with J gene TRBJ2-1; D might be TRBD2 (5 bases). The CDR3 extends over 16 amino acids. The germline CDR1 and CDR2 sequences are MGHDK and SYGVNS. V was clipped by 5 bases and J by 2 bases, with 16 bases between them. The chain's CDR3 is CASSSQEASPYNEQFF. CDR3 nucleotides: TGTGCCAGCAGTTCCCAGGAGGCATCTCCCTACAATGAGCAGTTCTTC.

V and J are TRBV28 and TRBJ2-1; TRBD2 agrees at 9 bases. The CDR3 loop spans 16 amino acids. Germline CDR1 is MDHEN and CDR2 is SYDVKM. Trimming took 6 bases from V and 7 from J; bases not matched to a gene: 13. CDR3 nucleotide sequence: TGTGCCAGCAGCTCGTTAGGCGGGGGGGCTGGGAATGAGCAGTTCTTC. Protein product: CASSSLGGGAGNEQFF.

The chain employs TRBV24-1 and TRBJ2-1; 8 bases fit TRBD1. CDR1 and CDR2 (germline): KGHDR, SFDVKD. V dropped 3 bases and J dropped 3; count of bases not matched to a gene: 6. This CDR3 contains 16 residues. The CDR3 is CATSDTGTGFYNEQFF. The CDR3 DNA sequence: TGTGCCACCAGTGATACCGGGACAGGATTCTACAATGAGCAGTTCTTC.

The chain carries TRBV3-1 (or the pseudogene TRBV3-2) and TRBJ2-2; a weak D match, TRBD2 (5 bases). CDR1 and CDR2 (germline): LGHDT, YNNKEL (reference sequence). V lost 0 bases and J lost 0, with 8 bases in between. The CDR3 is made up of 16 amino acids. CDR3 DNA sequence: TGTGCCAGCAGCCAAGATCCCGGGACGAACACCGGGGAGCTGTTTTTT. It is translated as CASSQDPGTNTGELFF.

The chain is built from TRBV7-2 and TRBJ2-1; 10 bases match TRBD2. The CDR3 loop spans 16 amino acids. Germline assignment: CDR1 SGHTA and CDR2 FQGNSA. Trimming removed 3 bases from V and 3 bases from J; junction bases left unmatched: 5. This CDR3 reads CASSLGKRGGYNEQFF. DNA for the CDR3: TGTGCCAGCAGCTTGGGAAAGCGGGGGGGCTACAATGAGCAGTTCTTC.

V and J are TRBV25-1 and TRBJ2-5; D possibly corresponds to TRBD1 (5 bases). The V end was cut by 0 bases, the J end by 0 bases, with 11 bases between. Germline loops: CDR1 MGHDK, CDR2 SYGVNS. CDR3 length: 16 residues. The CDR3 protein is CASSEYRGFYQETQYF. DNA of the CDR3: TGTGCCAGCAGTGAATATAGGGGCTTCTACCAAGAGACCCAGTACTTC.

The chain combines TRBV7-9 with TRBJ2-3, with no clear D. Deletions cut 7 bases from V and 9 bases from J, with 11 bases between. This CDR3 is 11 amino acids long. Germline values: CDR1 SEHNR, CDR2 FQNEAQ (reference sequence). CDR3 amino acids: CASTPSSTQYF. CDR3 DNA sequence: TGTGCCAGCACCCCCTCGAGCACGCAGTATTTT.

The chain has TRBV18 and TRBJ1-6; 10 nucleotides agree with TRBD1. This CDR3 spans 12 amino acids. Germline CDR1 is KGHSH and CDR2 is LQKENI. V dropped 3 bases and J dropped 16; count of bases not matched to a gene: 3. CDR3 nucleotide sequence: TGTGCCAGCTCACCGGGACAGGGGACTCTCCACTTT. Translated, it gives CASSPGQGTLHF.

V usage is TRBV30 and J usage is TRBJ1-2; 8 bases are shared with TRBD1. Germline CDR1 reads GTSNPN; CDR2 reads SVGIG (reference sequence). The V and J ends lost 3 bases and 2 bases, in that order; junction bases with no gene match: 5. The CDR3 loop spans 14 amino acids. CDR3: CAWRGGDRNYGYTF. The CDR3 DNA sequence: TGTGCCTGGAGAGGGGGGGACAGGAACTATGGCTACACCTTC.

V is TRBV11-3 and J is TRBJ2-1, with a possible D match to TRBD1 (5 bases). The CDR3 spans 16 residues. Looked up from germline, CDR1 is SGHNT and CDR2 is YENEEA. The V end lost 4 bases, the J end lost 2 bases, and 15 bases lay between the germline ends. The CDR3 is CASSSSDSHPYNEQFF. For the CDR3, the DNA is TGTGCCAGCAGCTCCTCAGACAGCCACCCCTACAATGAGCAGTTCTTC.

This clone was counted a single time. This rearrangement joins TRBV7-9 to TRBJ1-1, with D possibly TRBD1 on 5 matching bases. The V and J ends lost 5 bases and 3 bases respectively, with 13 bases between them. The V gene's germline CDR1 is SEHNR and CDR2 FQNEAQ (reference sequence). CDR3 length: 14 residues. The CDR3 protein is CASSRTREDTEAFF. The CDR3, as DNA: TGTGCCAGCAGCCGAACCAGGGAGGACACTGAAGCTTTCTTT.

The chain carries TRBV11-2 and TRBJ2-2; unclear D gene. V was cut by 1 base and J by 4 bases, with 4 bases left in between. The CDR3 length is 13 residues. Germline CDR1 reads SGHAT; CDR2 reads FQNNGV. CDR3 protein: CASSLAGTGELFF. The CDR3 coding sequence is TGTGCCAGCAGCTTAGCGGGCACCGGGGAGCTGTTTTTT.

J is TRBJ2-2 and V is TRBV6-6; 7 positions match TRBD1. Germline-derived CDR1 and CDR2 are MNHNY and SVGAGI (reference sequence). V was clipped by 5 bases and J by 1 base; unmatched bases: 13. CDR3 length: 18 residues. Here the CDR3 reads CASSRTRPGQRNTGELFF. The CDR3 DNA sequence: TGTGCCAGCAGTCGAACCCGACCGGGACAGAGGAACACCGGGGAGCTGTTTTTT.

The rearrangement uses TRBV4-2 and TRBJ1-1, with D hard to call. CDR3 length: 12 residues. Germline V CDR1 and CDR2: LGHNA, YNFKEQ. The V gene lost 0 bases and the J gene lost 11 bases, with 10 bases spanning the gap. CDR3 sequence: CASSQDRGRAFF. CDR3 nucleotide sequence: TGTGCCAGCAGCCAAGACAGAGGGAGGGCTTTCTTT.

A single count supports this clone. V is TRBV5-4 and J is TRBJ2-3; tentatively, D is TRBD2 (6 bases). CDR3 size: 14 residues. Germline values: CDR1 SGHNT, CDR2 YYREEE (reference sequence). The V and J ends lost 4 bases and 6 bases respectively, with 15 bases between them. The CDR3 sequence is CASSATSTVDTQYF. Here the CDR3 DNA reads TGTGCCAGCAGCGCGACTAGTACTGTGGATACGCAGTATTTT.

The chain couples TRBV7-2 to TRBJ2-5; 12 positions match TRBD2. Unmatched junction bases numbered 10, after V lost 4 bases and J lost 4 bases. The germline V gene has CDR1 SGHTA and CDR2 FQGNSA. This CDR3 region has 17 residues. The CDR3 spells CASSSLTSGRLGETQYF. The CDR3 nucleotides read TGTGCCAGCAGCTCTTTGACTAGCGGGAGACTGGGAGAGACCCAGTACTTC.

The genes are TRBV14 and TRBJ2-1; D may be TRBD1 (5 bases). Germline V gives CDR1 SGHDN, CDR2 FVKESK. V was pared by 2 bases and J by 4 bases, with 15 bases between. This CDR3 is 16 amino acids long. CDR3 bases: TGTGCCAGCAGCCAATCCGGACATCCCCCTTACAATGAGCAGTTCTTC. Translated, it gives CASSQSGHPPYNEQFF. Full variable domain (missing parts from reference TRBV14 and TRBJ2-1): EAGVTQFPSHSVIEKGQTVTLRCDPISGHDNLYWYRRVMGKEIKFLLHFVKESKQDESGMPNNRFLAERTGGTYSTLKVQPAELEDSGVYFCASSQSGHPPYNEQFFGPGTRLTVL.

The gene calls are TRBV2 and TRBJ1-4; the D is unclear. The CDR3 totals 14 residues. V was shortened by 4 bases and J by 8 bases, with 14 bases between the two germline ends. Looked up from germline, CDR1 is SNHLY and CDR2 is FYNNEI. CDR3 region: CASSVRRAGEKLFF. For the CDR3, the DNA is TGTGCCAGCAGTGTGAGAAGGGCGGGAGAAAAACTGTTTTTT.

This clone has just one count. This chain links TRBV2 with TRBJ1-1; D call uncertain. The CDR3 contains 14 residues. The germline gives CDR1 SNHLY, CDR2 FYNNEI. V was clipped by 4 bases and J by 0 bases, with 9 bases between them. CDR3 nucleotide sequence: TGTGCCAGCAGTGGGACGGGGATGAACACTGAAGCTTTCTTT. Translating gives CASSGTGMNTEAFF.

V is TRBV30 and J is TRBJ2-7; D is perhaps TRBD2 (6 bases). V was clipped by 3 bases and J by 2 bases, with 11 bases between them. The CDR3 has 13 amino acids. The V gene's germline CDR1 is GTSNPN and CDR2 SVGIG (reference sequence). The CDR3 nucleotides read TGTGCCTGGAGCCGGGGGTCCCCCTACGAGCAGTACTTC. As protein: CAWSRGSPYEQYF.

This clone has just a few counts. At the DNA level, this CDR3 is encoded by other sequences in the same sample as well. The J gene is TRBJ1-3, the V gene TRBV6-5; the D is unclear. V was shortened by 8 bases and J by 0 bases, with 8 bases between the two germline ends. This CDR3 is 13 amino acids long. The germline gives CDR1 MNHEY, CDR2 SVGAGI. The CDR3 region has the DNA TGTGCCAGCCGCCGGGGCTCTGGAAACACCATATATTTT. It encodes CASRRGSGNTIYF.

The rearrangement links TRBV6-2 or TRBV6-3 to TRBJ2-1; 7 bases line up with TRBD2. This CDR3 region has 15 residues. With 5 bases clipped from V and 2 bases from J, the junction kept 6 bases outside the gene matches. Germline assignment: CDR1 MNHEY and CDR2 SVGEGT. The CDR3 DNA sequence: TGTGCCAGCAGTCGCAAGCGGGGCACCTACAATGAGCAGTTCTTC. Amino acid sequence: CASSRKRGTYNEQFF.

The CDR3 spells CASRLRQNYGYTF. In DNA, the CDR3 is TGTGCCAGTAGATTACGCCAGAACTATGGCTACACCTTC. The rearrangement uses TRBV19 and TRBJ1-2; unclear D gene. Trimming took 6 bases from V and 2 from J, leaving 10 bases between them. The CDR3 runs to 13 residues. Germline CDR1 LNHDA, CDR2 SQIVND (reference sequence).

This clone was picked up one time. The chain uses TRBV3-1 (or the pseudogene TRBV3-2) and TRBJ1-2, with D perhaps TRBD1 (5 bases). The CDR3 extends over 17 amino acids. CDR1 and CDR2 (germline): LGHDT, YNNKEL (reference sequence). With 0 bases removed from V and 3 bases from J, the gap between germline ends came to 17 bases. The CDR3 loop reads CASSQDRGGRGHYGYTF. The CDR3 DNA sequence: TGTGCCAGCAGCCAAGACCGCGGCGGTAGGGGCCACTATGGCTACACCTTC.

The gene calls are TRBV19 and TRBJ1-3; D is unresolved. This CDR3 comprises 14 residues. Trimming stripped 3 bases from V and 7 bases from J, with 13 bases between. Germline V gives CDR1 LNHDA, CDR2 SQIVND (reference sequence). CDR3 in amino acids: CASSIHGGPNTIYF. CDR3 coding DNA: TGTGCCAGTAGTATCCACGGAGGACCTAACACCATATATTTT.

This clone was detected only a few times. V gene TRBV5-4 combines with J gene TRBJ2-7; maybe TRBD2 (7 bases). Trimming stripped 4 bases from V and 5 bases from J, with 10 bases between. From germline, CDR1 is SGHNT and CDR2 YYREEE (reference sequence). This CDR3 contains 12 residues. The CDR3: CASSPGGNEQYV. The CDR3, as DNA: TGTGCCAGCAGCCCGGGGGGCAACGAGCAGTACGTC.

This chain uses TRBV30 with TRBJ1-4; 7 positions match TRBD1. Germline V gene lookup returns CDR1 GTSNPN and CDR2 SVGIG (reference sequence). The CDR3 covers 15 residues. The ends lost 4 bases at V and 0 bases at J; junction bases unmatched: 5. CDR3 DNA: TGTGCCTGGAACGACAGGGCCTCAACTAATGAAAAACTGTTTTTT. Protein product: CAWNDRASTNEKLFF.

This clone occurred many times. This chain connects TRBV5-4 to TRBJ2-5, with D perhaps TRBD1 (6 bases). Germline-derived CDR1 and CDR2 are SGHNT and YYREEE (reference sequence). The V end lost 3 bases, the J end lost 1 base, and 13 bases lay between the germline ends. This CDR3 is 15 amino acids long. The CDR3 sequence: CASSSYEDSQETQYF. DNA of the CDR3: TGTGCCAGCAGCTCTTACGAGGACAGCCAAGAGACCCAGTACTTC.

The rearrangement uses TRBV5-1 and TRBJ1-2; 9 bases fit TRBD1. The CDR3 loop spans 19 amino acids. The germline gives CDR1 SGHRS, CDR2 YFSETQ. The trim removed 4 bases at V and 4 bases at J, leaving 20 bases unmatched. The CDR3 spells CASSVNEITTGQGIYGYTF. The CDR3 DNA follows: TGCGCCAGCAGCGTAAATGAGATCACGACGGGACAGGGAATCTATGGCTACACCTTC.